One sample yielded the 16 T cell receptor beta chains listed below, sequenced in a study of control samples from healthy donors and cancer patients. TCRdb's table, derived via immunoSEQ multiplex PCR, lists solely in-frame clones and lacks some. The sample lists about 110,000 clones, approximately 90% occurring once. The sequencing input was blood. Every receptor here comes from a woman in her 50s in good health.

This clone was observed a few times. J is TRBJ2-7 and V is TRBV6-5, with a possible D match to TRBD2 (6 bases). CDR1 and CDR2 (germline): MNHEY, SVGAGI. The CDR3 has 12 residues. V was clipped by 7 bases and J by 3 bases, with 10 bases between them. CDR3: CASTPTSYEQYF. CDR3 in DNA: TGTGCCAGCACTCCGACTAGCTACGAGCAGTACTTC.

The V and J genes are TRBV10-3 and TRBJ2-1; the D gene could be TRBD1 or TRBD2 (5 bases each). The CDR3 extends over 15 amino acids. Trimming removed 10 bases from V and 4 bases from J, with 20 bases in between. From germline, CDR1 is ENHRY and CDR2 SYGVKD. The CDR3 is CATHGFGTDYNEQFF. The CDR3 bases are TGTGCCACGCACGGTTTCGGGACGGATTACAATGAGCAGTTCTTC.

This clone was seen once. This chain links TRBV9 with TRBJ2-2; 9 bases line up with TRBD2. Germline trimming cut 3 bases from V and 4 bases from J; bases unmatched to any gene: 7. Germline assignment: CDR1 SGDLS and CDR2 YYNGEE. The CDR3 length is 16 residues. The CDR3 nucleotides are TGTGCCAGCAGCGCACGCGGGGGGGCCAGCACCGGGGAGCTGTTTTTT. Translating it yields CASSARGGASTGELFF.

This clone came up once. The chain employs TRBV10-3 and TRBJ1-1; D may be TRBD1 (5 bases). V lost 6 bases and J 4 bases, leaving 9 bases between the germline ends. CDR3 length equals 12 residues. The germline V gene has CDR1 ENHRY and CDR2 SYGVKD. The CDR3 bases are TGTGCCATCAGGGGACTAATCACTGAAGCTTTCTTT. As protein: CAIRGLITEAFF.

This chain joins TRBV21-1 and TRBJ2-2; TRBD1 is the table's D call, not checked against the DNA. TRBV21-1 is given as a pseudogene. This CDR3 has 18 amino acids. The CDR3 bases are TGTGCCAGCACAGGAAGGCAAGGACAGATTACGAACACCGGGGAGCTGTTTTTT. Encoded protein: CASTGRQGQITNTGELFF.

The chain employs TRBV24-1 and TRBJ1-2; a weak D match, TRBD1 (6 bases). Germline V gene lookup returns CDR1 KGHDR and CDR2 SFDVKD. The length of the CDR3 is 11 residues. Deletions cut 10 bases from V and 6 bases from J, with 11 bases between. DNA of the CDR3: TGTGCCACGGAACAGGGAAATGGCTACACCTTC. It codes for CATEQGNGYTF.

The chain carries TRBV4-3 and TRBJ1-1, with 7 bases matching TRBD1. This CDR3 is built from 14 residues. Germline loops: CDR1 LGHNA, CDR2 YSLEER. V dropped 1 base and J dropped 5; count of bases not matched to a gene: 4. CDR3 protein: CASSQGQGYTEAFF. In nucleotides, the CDR3 is TGCGCCAGCAGCCAAGGACAGGGTTATACTGAAGCTTTCTTT.

The chain combines TRBV19 with TRBJ1-4, with D possibly being TRBD1 (6 bases). The ends were cut back, 5 bases at V and 3 bases at J, with 10 bases in the middle. In germline, CDR1 is LNHDA, CDR2 SQIVND (reference sequence). CDR3 size: 14 residues. DNA of the CDR3: TGTGCCAGTAGTTCAGGGGACGCTAATGAAAAACTGTTTTTT. Translating it yields CASSSGDANEKLFF.

The chain uses TRBV3-1 (or the pseudogene TRBV3-2) and TRBJ1-2, with a tentative D call TRBD1 (6 bases). There are 13 residues in the CDR3. The germline gives CDR1 LGHDT, CDR2 YNNKEL (reference sequence). The ends were cut back, 7 bases at V and 4 bases at J, with 13 bases in the middle. The CDR3 reads CASTHRAFYGYTF. In nucleotides, the CDR3 is TGTGCCAGCACCCACAGGGCCTTCTATGGCTACACCTTC.

The J gene is TRBJ1-5, the V gene TRBV7-2, with unresolved D. Germline values: CDR1 SGHTA, CDR2 FQGNSA. V lost 1 base, J lost 0 bases, and 7 bases lay in between. The CDR3 totals 15 residues. Here the CDR3 reads CASSLVSSSNQPQHF. The CDR3 DNA sequence: TGTGCCAGCAGCTTAGTGTCCAGTAGCAATCAGCCCCAGCATTTT.

V is TRBV7-8 and J is TRBJ1-2; D gene ambiguous. The germline CDR1 and CDR2 sequences are SGHVS and FQNEAQ. The CDR3 covers 12 residues. The germline V and J ends were trimmed by 4 bases and 6 bases, with 9 bases remaining between them. The CDR3 nucleotides are TGTGCCAGCAGCTCGGTGGGGAATGGCTACACCTTC. Encoded protein: CASSSVGNGYTF.

In its sample, this clone was seen once. The chain carries TRBV6-5 and TRBJ1-1; D possibly corresponds to TRBD1 (5 bases). Trimming removed 6 bases at V and 0 bases at J, with 11 bases between. The CDR3 sequence is 14 residues long. CDR1 and CDR2 from the germline V gene are MNHEY and SVGAGI. As DNA, the CDR3 is TGTGCCAGCAGCAGGGATCCCATGAACACTGAAGCTTTCTTT. Translating gives CASSRDPMNTEAFF.

The rearrangement joins TRBV29-1 to TRBJ1-3, with a weak D call TRBD1 (5 bases). CDR1 is SQVTM, CDR2 ANQGSEA, per germline. The CDR3 runs to 13 residues. The V end lost 3 bases, the J end lost 5 bases, and 11 bases lay between the germline ends. The CDR3 DNA sequence: TGCAGCGTTGAGGGGACTCTCCGAAACACCATATATTTT. Translated, it gives CSVEGTLRNTIYF. Full variable domain (rest looked up from reference TRBV29-1 and TRBJ1-3): SAVISQKPSRDICQRGTSLTIQCQVDSQVTMMFWYRQQPGQSLTLIATANQGSEATYESGFVIDKFPISRPNLTFSTLTVSNMSPEDSSIYLCSVEGTLRNTIYFGEGSWLTVV.

V is TRBV2 and J is TRBJ1-1; unclear D gene. V lost 6 bases to trimming and J lost 3 bases, with 5 bases between them. Germline CDR1 is SNHLY and CDR2 is FYNNEI. This CDR3 is built from 11 residues. The CDR3 spells CASSYDTEAFF. In DNA form, the CDR3 reads TGTGCCAGCAGCTATGACACTGAAGCTTTCTTT.

The chain employs TRBV4-1 and TRBJ2-3; 9 bases fit TRBD2. CDR3 size: 18 residues. Trimming at V came to 1 base and at J to 5 bases, leaving 13 bases not matched to a gene. The germline CDR1 and CDR2 sequences are MGHRA and YSYEKL. The CDR3 protein is CASSQGYPALAGRDTQYF. The CDR3 DNA follows: TGCGCCAGCAGCCAAGGTTATCCCGCTCTAGCGGGGCGAGATACGCAGTATTTT.

V is TRBV6-5 and J is TRBJ2-1, with D perhaps matching TRBD2 (6 bases). The CDR3 loop spans 14 amino acids. V shed 6 bases and J shed 8 bases, with 17 bases lying between them. Germline assignment: CDR1 MNHEY and CDR2 SVGAGI. CDR3 sequence (DNA): TGTGCCAGCAGGCGGGACCTTATCGTCGATGAGCAGTTCTTC. It is translated as CASRRDLIVDEQFF.